The entry below gives a single T cell receptor (beta chain) sequence along with its context. Assay used: immunoSEQ multiplex PCR; TCRdb lists only in-frame clones, some missing. Among about 59,000 clones, 60% to 80% were seen once, and the ten largest hold 10% to 15%. This sample is drawn from a study of blood T cell repertoires in COVID-19. The V and J ends lost 2 bases and 5 bases respectively, with 13 bases between them. This CDR3 is built from 14 residues. CDR1 is SGHKS, CDR2 YYEKEE, per germline (reference sequence). The sequencing sample was made of peripheral blood. The rearrangement links TRBV5-5 to TRBJ1-2, with D possibly being TRBD1 (6 bases). This sequence originates from an elderly man with acute or convalescent COVID-19. The CDR3 nucleotides read TGTGCCAGCAGCTTTGGGGCAGGGGTTTATGGCTACACCTTC. Its protein product is CASSFGAGVYGYTF.